The rows below give T cell receptor beta chains drawn from one sample of a study of blood T cells in healthy people across ages. Each CDR3 protein gets one entry after TCRdb re-called the 5' RACE reads with MiXCR. The data show more than 1,400,000 distinct CDR3 sequences, approximately 40% seen once. Input material: blood. The receptors were sampled from a woman aged 18 to 35 in good health. The CDR3 runs from the conserved cysteine through the conserved F or W. The order of the fields is clone size, J gene, D gene, V gene, CDR3 protein, CDR3 DNA. A D gene is named only where the DNA matches it firmly. Expanded clones get a size class; other rows say once, few or many, or leave the size out.

>few|TRBJ2-7|TRBD1|TRBV10-2
CASMDRSYEQYF
TGCGCCAGCATGGACAGGTCCTACGAGCAGTACTTC
>few|TRBJ1-4|-|TRBV6-1
CASKPTATNEKLFF
TGTGCCAGCAAACCCACGGCTACTAATGAAAAACTGTTTTTT
>-|TRBJ1-4|-|TRBV5-1
CASSFGHTNEKLFF
TGCGCCAGCAGCTTTGGACACACCAATGAAAAACTGTTTTTT
>few|TRBJ2-1|TRBD2|TRBV4-1
CASSQGLAGPKGDEQFF
TGCGCCAGCAGCCAAGGACTAGCGGGACCCAAAGGCGATGAGCAGTTCTTC
>-|TRBJ1-6|-|TRBV4-1
CASSHADSRTLHF
TGCGCCAGCAGCCACGCCGACAGTCGGACCCTCCACTTT
>-|TRBJ1-3|TRBD1|TRBV4-1
CASSQLTGSSGNTIYF
TGCGCCAGCAGCCAATTGACAGGGAGCTCTGGAAACACCATATATTTT
>few|TRBJ1-1|-|TRBV5-1
CASRTRGNTEAFF
TGCGCCAGCAGAACTAGGGGGAACACTGAAGCTTTCTTT
>-|TRBJ1-2|TRBD1|TRBV20-1
CSARAGGAGISGYTF
TGCAGTGCTAGAGCAGGGGGCGCGGGAATCTCTGGCTACACCTTC
>few|TRBJ2-3|TRBD2|TRBV11-2
CASSLLAGLSTDTQYF
TGTGCCAGCAGCTTACTAGCGGGTTTAAGCACAGATACGCAGTATTTT
>few|TRBJ2-1|TRBD2|TRBV20-1
CSATPWGGSYNEQFF
TGCAGTGCTACCCCGTGGGGGGGCTCCTACAATGAGCAGTTCTTC
>-|TRBJ2-7|-|TRBV20-1
CSPKTPPGRSSYEQYF
TGCAGTCCAAAAACACCCCCGGGGCGAAGTTCCTACGAGCAGTACTTC
>-|TRBJ1-1|-|TRBV12-5
CASGPAGVTEAFF
TGTGCTAGTGGGCCCGCAGGGGTCACTGAAGCTTTCTTT
>-|TRBJ1-6|TRBD1|TRBV28
CASTLRGQYNSPLHF
TGTGCCAGCACCTTGCGGGGACAGTATAATTCACCCCTCCACTTT
>-|TRBJ2-7|-|TRBV7-2
CASSARQFYNEQYF
TGTGCCAGCAGCGCCCGACAGTTCTACAATGAGCAGTACTTC
>-|TRBJ1-4|-|TRBV21-1
CARTPRQPSSGGTNEKLFF
TGTGCCAGGACCCCCCGGCAACCCAGCTCTGGAGGAACTAATGAAAAACTGTTTTTT
>-|TRBJ1-2|-|TRBV30
CAWSVQGYGYTF
TGTGCCTGGAGTGTTCAGGGGTATGGCTACACCTTC
>-|TRBJ2-1|-|TRBV9
CASSSSRGQQFF
TGTGCCAGCAGCTCATCGCGGGGCCAGCAGTTCTTC
>-|TRBJ1-6|-|TRBV7-9
CASSLGALRSPLHF
TGTGCCAGCAGCTTAGGGGCCTTGCGGTCACCCCTCCACTTT
>few|TRBJ2-7|TRBD2|TRBV20-1
CSAIPSGSDEQYF
TGCAGTGCTATACCTAGCGGGAGCGACGAGCAGTACTTC
>-|TRBJ2-5|TRBD2|TRBV18
CASNQLAVQETQYF
TGTGCCAGCAACCAACTAGCGGTCCAAGAGACCCAGTACTTC
>once|TRBJ1-2|TRBD1|TRBV25-1
CASSEYVSRGQNYGYTF
TGTGCCAGCAGTGAATATGTAAGCCGGGGACAGAACTATGGCTACACCTTC
>-|TRBJ2-1|-|TRBV5-1
CASSLDSHLSYNEQFF
TGCGCCAGCAGCTTGGATTCCCACCTATCATACAATGAGCAGTTCTTC
>few|TRBJ2-3|-|TRBV20-1
CSARSDIGHTDTQYF
TGCAGTGCTAGGTCCGACATCGGACACACAGATACGCAGTATTTT
>-|TRBJ2-1|-|TRBV27
CASSLFGTSSYNEQFF
TGTGCCAGCAGTTTATTCGGGACGAGCTCCTACAATGAGCAGTTCTTC
>few|TRBJ2-7|-|TRBV27
CASSPLYRGGSYEQYF
TGTGCCAGCAGTCCCCTCTACAGGGGGGGATCCTACGAGCAGTACTTC
>-|TRBJ1-5|-|TRBV2
CASSVRGQRGNQPQHF
TGTGCCAGCAGTGTGCGAGGGCAGAGAGGCAATCAGCCCCAGCATTTT
>-|TRBJ1-6|-|TRBV20-1
CSARRILDSPLHF
TGCAGTGCTAGACGCATATTAGATTCACCCCTCCACTTT
>few|TRBJ1-4|TRBD1|TRBV6-1
CASRDRERSEKLFF
TGTGCCAGCAGAGACAGGGAGCGTAGTGAAAAACTGTTTTTT
>few|TRBJ1-1|TRBD1|TRBV5-1
CASSAPGQGMNTEAFF
TGCGCCAGCAGCGCTCCGGGACAGGGTATGAACACTGAAGCTTTCTTT
>-|TRBJ2-7|-|TRBV6-1
CASRDRFYEQYF
TGTGCCAGCAGAGACAGGTTCTACGAGCAGTACTTC
>-|TRBJ1-4|-|TRBV6-6
CASSYEGREKLFF
TGTGCCAGCAGTTACGAGGGACGTGAAAAACTGTTTTTT
>-|TRBJ2-3|-|TRBV9
CASSRTGGSTDTQYF
TGTGCCAGCAGTCGTACCGGCGGTAGCACAGATACGCAGTATTTT
>-|TRBJ2-3|TRBD1|TRBV20-1
CSASGTGDTDTQYF
TGCAGTGCCTCCGGGACAGGAGACACAGATACGCAGTATTTT
>-|TRBJ2-1|-|TRBV25-1
CASSQGGPTHNGQFF
TGTGCCAGCTCCCAGGGGGGGCCTACACACAATGGGCAGTTCTTC
>-|TRBJ2-1|-|TRBV25-1
CASSAGPNNEQFF
TGTGCCAGCAGTGCGGGCCCCAACAATGAGCAGTTCTTC
>-|TRBJ2-5|-|TRBV29-1
CSVISSARGFPETQYF
TGCAGCGTTATATCGAGTGCCAGGGGCTTTCCGGAGACCCAGTACTTC
>-|TRBJ2-7|-|TRBV20-1
CSARPRRLSSYEQYF
TGCAGTGCTAGACCCAGGCGGTTGAGCTCCTACGAGCAGTACTTC
>-|TRBJ1-1|-|TRBV12-5
CASAFGGDVEAFF
TGTGCTAGTGCCTTTGGGGGGGATGTTGAAGCTTTCTTT
>-|TRBJ2-3|TRBD2|TRBV10-2
CASRRRGLYTDTQYF
TGCGCCAGCAGGCGGCGGGGGTTATACACAGATACGCAGTATTTT
>-|TRBJ1-2|-|TRBV15
CATSRGKNYGYTF
TGTGCCACCAGCAGAGGCAAGAACTATGGCTACACCTTC
>few|TRBJ2-3|-|TRBV5-1
CASSYQFRDTQYF
TGCGCCAGCAGCTACCAATTCAGGGATACGCAGTATTTT
>-|TRBJ2-7|-|TRBV21-1
CASSGTSGGVVPYEQYF
TGTGCCAGCAGCGGGACTAGCGGGGGGGTAGTCCCCTACGAGCAGTACTTC